This entry is about one T cell receptor beta chain. Antigen unknown. This entry is derived from a study of vaccination effects on CD4 cells after COVID-19. Study results and caveats: Among infection- and vaccine-induced clones, marked clonal contraction occurred late after vaccination.

The ViraFEST assay expanded antigen-specific CD4+ T cells with viral peptide pools before sequencing. With approximately ten days of culture completed, CD4+ T cells were isolated. According to the study, vaccine recipients showed no prior SARS-CoV-2 infection and negative nucleocapsid antibodies. Culturing of 1.5 million to 2.5 million PBMC per well took place with around 9.6 IU/ml IL-2 and approximately 9.1 ug/ml peptides. The data were produced by immunoSEQ multiplex PCR, yet TCRdb's version contains in-frame clones alone and is incomplete. The sample holds 20,000 to 25,000 clones, around 74% seen once. This TCR was sampled from a human donor who received a COVID-19 vaccine. Specimen: CD4+ T cells from PBMCs cultured with HCoV-NL63 spike peptides, collected before COVID-19 vaccination.

Here the CDR3 DNA reads TGTGCCATCAGTGGAGGGGACACTGAAGCTTTCTTT. Its protein is CAISGGDTEAFF. The chain is built from TRBV10-3 and TRBJ1-1, with D perhaps matching TRBD1 (5 bases). Germline V lookup: CDR1 ENHRY, CDR2 SYGVKD. Deletions cut 4 bases from V and 3 bases from J, with 6 bases between. The CDR3 covers 12 residues.